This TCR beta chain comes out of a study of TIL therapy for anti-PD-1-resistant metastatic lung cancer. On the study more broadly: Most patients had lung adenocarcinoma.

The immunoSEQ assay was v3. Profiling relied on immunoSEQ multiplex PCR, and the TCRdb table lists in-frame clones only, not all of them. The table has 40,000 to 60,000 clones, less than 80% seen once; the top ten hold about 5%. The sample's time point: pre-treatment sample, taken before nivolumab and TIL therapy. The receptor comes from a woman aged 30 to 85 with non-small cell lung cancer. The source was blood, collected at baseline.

The CDR3 sequence is CASSYLSGQGAHRAFF. CDR3 bases: TGTGCCAGCAGCTACCTCTCCGGACAGGGGGCGCATCGGGCTTTCTTT. The chain carries TRBV9 and TRBJ1-1, with 11 bases lining up with TRBD1. Trimming removed 4 bases from V and 11 bases from J; junction bases left unmatched: 16. The CDR3 runs to 16 residues. The germline CDR1 and CDR2 sequences are SGDLS and YYNGEE.